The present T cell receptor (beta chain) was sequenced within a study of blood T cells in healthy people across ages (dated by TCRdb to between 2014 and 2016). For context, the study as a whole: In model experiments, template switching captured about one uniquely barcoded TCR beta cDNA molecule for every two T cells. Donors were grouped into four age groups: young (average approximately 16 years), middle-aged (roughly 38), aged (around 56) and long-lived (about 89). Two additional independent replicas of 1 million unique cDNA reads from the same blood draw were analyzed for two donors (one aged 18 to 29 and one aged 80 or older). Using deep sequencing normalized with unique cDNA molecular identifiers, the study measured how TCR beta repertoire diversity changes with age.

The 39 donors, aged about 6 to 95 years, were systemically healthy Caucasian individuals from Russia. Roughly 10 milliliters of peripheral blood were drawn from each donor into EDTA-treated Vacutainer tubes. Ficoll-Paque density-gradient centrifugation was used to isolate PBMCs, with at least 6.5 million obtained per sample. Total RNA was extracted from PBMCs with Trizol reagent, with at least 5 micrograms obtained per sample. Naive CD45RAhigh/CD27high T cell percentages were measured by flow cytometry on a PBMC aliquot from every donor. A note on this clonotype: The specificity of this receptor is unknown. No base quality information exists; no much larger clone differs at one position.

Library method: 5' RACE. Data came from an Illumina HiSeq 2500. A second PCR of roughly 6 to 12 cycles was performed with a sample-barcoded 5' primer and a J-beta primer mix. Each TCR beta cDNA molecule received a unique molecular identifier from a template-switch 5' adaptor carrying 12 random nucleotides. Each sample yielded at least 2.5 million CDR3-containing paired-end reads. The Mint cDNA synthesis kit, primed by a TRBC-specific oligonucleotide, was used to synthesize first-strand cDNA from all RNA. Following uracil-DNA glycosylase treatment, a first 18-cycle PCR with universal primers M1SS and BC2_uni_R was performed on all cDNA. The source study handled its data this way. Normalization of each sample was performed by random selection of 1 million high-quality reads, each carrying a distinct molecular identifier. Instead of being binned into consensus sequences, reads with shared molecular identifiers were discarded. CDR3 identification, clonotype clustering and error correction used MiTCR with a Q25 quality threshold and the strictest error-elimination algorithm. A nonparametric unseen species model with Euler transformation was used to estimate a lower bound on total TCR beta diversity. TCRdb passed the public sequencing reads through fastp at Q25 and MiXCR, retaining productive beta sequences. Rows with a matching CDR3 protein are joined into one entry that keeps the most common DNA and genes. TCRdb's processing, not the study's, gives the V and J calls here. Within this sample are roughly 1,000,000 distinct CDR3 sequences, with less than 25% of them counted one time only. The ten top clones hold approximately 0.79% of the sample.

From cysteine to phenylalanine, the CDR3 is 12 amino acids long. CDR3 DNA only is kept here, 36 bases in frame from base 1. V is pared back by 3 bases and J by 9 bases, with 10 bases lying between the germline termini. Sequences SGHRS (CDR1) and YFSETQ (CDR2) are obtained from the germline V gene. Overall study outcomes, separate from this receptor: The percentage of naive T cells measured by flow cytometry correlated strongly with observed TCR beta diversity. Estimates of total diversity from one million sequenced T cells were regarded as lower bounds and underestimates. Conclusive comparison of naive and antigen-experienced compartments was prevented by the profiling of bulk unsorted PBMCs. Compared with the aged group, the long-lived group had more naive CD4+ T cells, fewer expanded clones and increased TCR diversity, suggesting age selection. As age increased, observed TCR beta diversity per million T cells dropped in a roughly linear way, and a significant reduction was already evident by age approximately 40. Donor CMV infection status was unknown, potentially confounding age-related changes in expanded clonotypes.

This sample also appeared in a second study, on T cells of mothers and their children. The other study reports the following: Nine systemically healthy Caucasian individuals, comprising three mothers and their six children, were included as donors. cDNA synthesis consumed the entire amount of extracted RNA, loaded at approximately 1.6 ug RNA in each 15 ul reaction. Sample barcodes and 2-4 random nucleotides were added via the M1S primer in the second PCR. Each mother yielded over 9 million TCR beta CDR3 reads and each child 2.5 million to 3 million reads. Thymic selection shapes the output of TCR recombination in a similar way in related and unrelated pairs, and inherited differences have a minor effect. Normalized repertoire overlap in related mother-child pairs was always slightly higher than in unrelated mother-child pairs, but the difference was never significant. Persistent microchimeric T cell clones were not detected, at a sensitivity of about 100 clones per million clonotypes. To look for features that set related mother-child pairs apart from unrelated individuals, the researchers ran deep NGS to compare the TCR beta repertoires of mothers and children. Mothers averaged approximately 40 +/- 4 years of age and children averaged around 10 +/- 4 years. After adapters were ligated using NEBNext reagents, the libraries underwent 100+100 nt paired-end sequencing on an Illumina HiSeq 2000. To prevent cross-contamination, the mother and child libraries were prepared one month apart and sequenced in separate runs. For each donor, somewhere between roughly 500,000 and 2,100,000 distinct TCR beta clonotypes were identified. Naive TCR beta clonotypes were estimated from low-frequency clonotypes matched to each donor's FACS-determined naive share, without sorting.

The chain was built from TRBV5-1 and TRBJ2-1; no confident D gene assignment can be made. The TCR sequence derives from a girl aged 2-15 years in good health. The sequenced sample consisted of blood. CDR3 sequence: CASSSEIGEQFF. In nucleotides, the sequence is TGCGCCAGCAGCTCAGAAATCGGTGAGCAGTTCTTC.